The T cell receptor beta chain described here comes from a study of high-grade serous ovarian cancer treatment subgroups. Across the study: On average, more than 14,000 reads and about 7,400 unique TCR beta rearrangements were obtained per sample.

General study findings and limits: Higher neoantigen levels went with greater TCR clonal relatedness. Only CDR3 was analyzed; CDR1 and CDR2 were not.

Clones were sequenced by immunoSEQ multiplex PCR, and TCRdb holds only the in-frame ones, with some missing. The sample records roughly 9,800 clones, around 65% being singletons. With 0 bases removed from V and 5 bases from J, the gap between germline ends came to 11 bases. Per the germline V gene, CDR1 is SGHNT and CDR2 is YYREEE (reference sequence). The CDR3 consists of 14 residues. Tumor tissue was taken before any definitive surgery or chemotherapy was given. For this clone: Its target is unknown.

The genes are TRBV5-4 and TRBJ2-5, with D possibly being TRBD1 or TRBD2 (6 bases each). The clonotype was recovered from a human donor with high-grade serous ovarian cancer. Sequencing used tumor tissue. CDR3 sequence reads: CASSLDQGRETQYF. Here the CDR3 DNA reads TGTGCCAGCAGCTTGGATCAGGGGAGGGAGACCCAGTACTTC.